These 10 T cell receptor beta chains were all obtained from the same sample, sequenced in a study of shared clonotypes between healthy human individuals. Naivety among CD8 cells was defined by CD45RO negativity and positive CCR7 selection, thereby excluding terminally differentiated effector memory CD45RA+ cells. Using immunoSEQ multiplex PCR, the repertoire was profiled, and TCRdb retains in-frame clones only, with some absent. Among around 2.1 million clones listed, approximately 94% were seen once. Material: naive CD8+ T cells from PBMCs. The receptors shown here come from a man between 18 and 29 years old in good health. Some clones in this sample may be carry-over from other donors' samples.

This chain connects TRBV19 to TRBJ2-7; D is uncertain. This CDR3 comprises 15 residues. Germline V lookup: CDR1 LNHDA, CDR2 SQIVND (reference sequence). Trimming cost V 4 bases and J 4 bases, with 17 bases left between them. The CDR3 DNA follows: TGTGCCAGTAGTAACCCTTCGGCCCCGGAATACGAGCAGTACTTC. This translates into CASSNPSAPEYEQYF.

The V and J genes are TRBV25-1 and TRBJ2-7; no clear D. Germline lookup yields CDR1 MGHDK and CDR2 SYGVNS. Trimming cost V 1 base and J 7 bases, with 17 bases left between them. The CDR3 sequence is 15 residues long. The chain's CDR3 is CASSELGETAGEQYF. The CDR3 coding sequence is TGTGCCAGCAGTGAATTAGGAGAGACGGCCGGGGAGCAGTACTTC.

About this clone itself: Other nucleotide sequences in the sample specify the same CDR3. The chain is built from TRBV27 and TRBJ2-7; D unresolved. Between the trimmed V and J ends, which lost 3 bases and 2 bases, there was a span of 8 bases. CDR1 MNHEY and CDR2 SMNVEV come from the germline V gene (reference sequence). The CDR3 length is 13 residues. For the CDR3, the DNA is TGTGCCAGCAGTTTGGGTACAACCTACGAGCAGTACTTC. As protein: CASSLGTTYEQYF.

The chain recombines TRBV4-2 with TRBJ2-1, with TRBD2 matching 7 bases. CDR3 size: 15 residues. The V and J ends lost 2 bases and 8 bases, in that order; junction bases with no gene match: 9. CDR1 and CDR2 (germline): LGHNA, YNFKEQ. The CDR3 region has the DNA TGTGCCAGCAGCCAAAGGGGCGGGAGAGGGGATGAGCAGTTCTTC. It encodes CASSQRGGRGDEQFF.

The V and J genes are TRBV11-2 and TRBJ1-2; the D is unclear. CDR1 SGHAT and CDR2 FQNNGV come from the germline V gene. V was shortened by 5 bases and J by 0 bases, with 4 bases between the two germline ends. The CDR3 totals 12 residues. DNA for the CDR3: TGTGCCAGCAGCGCCACTAACTATGGCTACACCTTC. It encodes CASSATNYGYTF.

This chain links TRBV28 with TRBJ2-7; D is perhaps TRBD1 (7 bases). In germline, CDR1 is MDHEN, CDR2 SYDVKM. V lost 6 bases to trimming and J lost 7 bases, with 22 bases between them. The CDR3 runs 15 residues. CDR3 loop: CASSRRTGVRGEQYF. The DNA of the CDR3 is TGTGCCAGCAGCCGTCGGACAGGCGTTCGGGGGGAGCAGTACTTC.

This clone occurred a few times. The CDR3 sequence: CASSFRTGQNTEAFF. The CDR3 DNA follows: TGCGCCAGCAGCTTCAGGACAGGCCAGAACACTGAAGCTTTCTTT. V and J are TRBV5-1 and TRBJ1-1, with 7 bases identical to TRBD1. The V gene's germline CDR1 is SGHRS and CDR2 YFSETQ. V lost 2 bases to trimming and J lost 1 base; unmatched junction nucleotides: 5. This CDR3 spans 15 amino acids.

The V gene is TRBV5-4, the J gene TRBJ2-7; 7 bases fit TRBD2. V was clipped by 1 base and J by 4 bases; unmatched bases: 8. The CDR3 has 15 amino acids. Germline CDR1 and CDR2: SGHNT and YYREEE (reference sequence). CDR3 in DNA: TGTGCCAGCAGCTTGCGGCGGGAGAAGGGGTACGAGCAGTACTTC. This sequence encodes CASSLRREKGYEQYF.

The gene calls are TRBV5-1 and TRBJ2-7; 7 nucleotides agree with TRBD1. The germline V gene encodes CDR1 SGHRS and CDR2 YFSETQ. V lost 4 bases and J lost 2; bases outside the gene matches: 9. This CDR3 has 15 residues. The CDR3 DNA reads as TGCGCCAGCAGCCTCACCGGGACAGCAGCCTACGAGCAGTACTTC. This gives the protein CASSLTGTAAYEQYF. The variable domain in full, completed from reference TRBV5-1 and TRBJ2-7, reads KAGVTQTPRYLIKTRGQQVTLSCSPISGHRSVSWYQQTPGQGLQFLFEYFSETQRNKGNFPGRFSGRQFSNSRSEMNVSTLELGDSALYLCASSLTGTAAYEQYFGPGTRLTVT.

J is TRBJ1-2 and V is TRBV5-6; the D is unclear. Trimming pared 0 bases from V and 4 bases from J, leaving 7 bases between. CDR1 and CDR2 (germline): SGHDT, YYEEEE. The CDR3 spans 13 residues. The CDR3 loop is CASSLGAIYGYTF. As DNA, the CDR3 is TGTGCCAGCAGCTTGGGGGCGATCTATGGCTACACCTTC.